This T cell receptor beta chain derives from a study of blood T cell repertoires in COVID-19. Across the whole study: COVID-19 samples collected from the United States, Italy and Spain covered acute and convalescent phases. In each case, the material was cDNA or gDNA derived from T cells, B-cell-depleted T cells, or PBMCs.

CDR1 is LGHNA, CDR2 YNFKEQ, per germline. CDR3 length: 17 amino acids. V lost 0 bases, J lost 0 bases, and 12 bases lay in between. Authors' data handling: Researchers report that nucleated cell counts were estimated from reference gene primer amplification. TCRdb keeps only in-frame clones here, not all; method: immunoSEQ multiplex PCR. V, J and clone size derive from that table, while D and trimming were established from the DNA sequence. The data show around 270,000 clones, around 80% seen once. Source material: peripheral blood. This receptor was identified in a man aged 55 to 70 with acute or convalescent COVID-19. The V call is TRBV4-2, the J call TRBJ2-1; a weak D match, TRBD2 (6 bases). The CDR3 loop is CASSQDNVGSSYNEQFF. The CDR3 nucleotides are TGTGCCAGCAGCCAAGATAACGTCGGGAGCTCCTACAATGAGCAGTTCTTC.